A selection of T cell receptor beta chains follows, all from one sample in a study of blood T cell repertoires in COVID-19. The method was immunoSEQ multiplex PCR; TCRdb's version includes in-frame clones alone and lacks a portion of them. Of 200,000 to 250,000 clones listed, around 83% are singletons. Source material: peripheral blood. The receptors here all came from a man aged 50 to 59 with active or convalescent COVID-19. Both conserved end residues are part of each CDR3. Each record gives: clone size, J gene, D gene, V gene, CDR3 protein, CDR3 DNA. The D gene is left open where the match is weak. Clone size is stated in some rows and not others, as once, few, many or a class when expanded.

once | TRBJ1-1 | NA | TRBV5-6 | CASSLAPLGTEAFF | TGTGCCAGCAGCTTGGCTCCCCTCGGCACTGAAGCTTTCTTT
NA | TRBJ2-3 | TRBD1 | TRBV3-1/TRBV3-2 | CASSQGQEPYF | TGTGCCAGCAGCCAGGGACAGGAACCGTATTTT
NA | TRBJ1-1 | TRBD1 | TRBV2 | CASSSPRAGGHSNTEAFF | TGTGCCAGCAGTTCCCCGAGGGCAGGGGGCCATTCCAACACTGAAGCTTTCTTT
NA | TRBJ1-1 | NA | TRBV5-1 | CASSTGTRNTEAFF | TGCGCCAGCAGCACAGGGACAAGGAACACTGAAGCTTTCTTT
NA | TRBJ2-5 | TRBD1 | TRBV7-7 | CASSKGAQGPAETQYF | TGTGCTAGCAGCAAGGGGGCGCAGGGTCCCGCGGAGACCCAGTACTTC
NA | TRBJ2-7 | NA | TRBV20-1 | CSASGWGRSYEQYF | TGCAGTGCTAGTGGCTGGGGGCGCTCCTACGAGCAGTACTTC
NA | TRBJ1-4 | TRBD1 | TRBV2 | CASSGTGQGREKLFF | TGTGCCAGCAGCGGGACAGGCCAGGGCAGGGAAAAACTGTTTTTT
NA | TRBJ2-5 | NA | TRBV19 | CASSINRDQETQYF | TGTGCCAGTAGTATAAACAGGGACCAAGAGACCCAGTACTTC
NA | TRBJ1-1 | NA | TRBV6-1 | CASSDRATTSEAFF | TGTGCCAGCAGTGACAGGGCAACCACTTCGGAAGCTTTCTTT
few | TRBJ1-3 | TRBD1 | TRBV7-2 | CASSRTGGRSGNTIYF | TGTGCCAGCAGCCGGACAGGGGGACGATCAGGAAACACCATATATTTT
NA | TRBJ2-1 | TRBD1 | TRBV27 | CASSLGQGVRKQFF | TGTGCCAGCAGTCTCGGACAGGGCGTCCGGAAGCAGTTCTTC
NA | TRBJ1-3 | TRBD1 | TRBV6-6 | CASSPTGGGSGNTIYF | TGTGCCAGCAGTCCCACAGGGGGAGGCTCTGGAAACACCATATATTTT
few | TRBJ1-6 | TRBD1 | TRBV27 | CASSLFATIGTGWNSPLHF | TGTGCCAGCAGTTTATTTGCGACCATCGGGACAGGGTGGAATTCACCCCTCCACTTT
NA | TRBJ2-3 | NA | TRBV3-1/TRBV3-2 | CASSQNTIDTQYF | TGTGCCAGCAGCCAAAACACAATAGATACGCAGTATTTT
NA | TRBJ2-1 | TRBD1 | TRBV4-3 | CASSRGGAYPDEQFF | TGCGCCAGCAGCCGAGGGGGCGCCTACCCTGATGAGCAGTTCTTC
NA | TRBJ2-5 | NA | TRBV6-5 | CASSYSRAQETQYF | TGTGCCAGCAGTTACTCCAGGGCCCAAGAGACCCAGTACTTC
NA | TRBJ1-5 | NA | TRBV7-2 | CASSLRGDQPQHF | TGTGCCAGCAGCTTAAGGGGCGACCAGCCCCAGCATTTT
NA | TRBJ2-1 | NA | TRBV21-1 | CASRVLAGDYNEQFF | TGTGCCAGCAGAGTCCTAGCGGGGGACTACAATGAGCAGTTCTTC
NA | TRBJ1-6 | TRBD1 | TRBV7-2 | CASSLGLGQGNSPLHF | TGTGCCAGCAGCTTAGGTCTGGGACAGGGGAATTCACCCCTCCACTTT
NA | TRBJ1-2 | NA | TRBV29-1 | CSVDHPGGVNYGYTF | TGCAGCGTTGACCATCCCGGGGGGGTTAACTATGGCTACACCTTC
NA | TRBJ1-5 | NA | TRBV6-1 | CASSPSNQPQHF | TGTGCCAGCAGCCCGAGCAATCAGCCCCAGCATTTT
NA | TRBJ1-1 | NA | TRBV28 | CASSLYNGDPNTEAFF | TGTGCCAGCAGTTTATATAACGGGGATCCGAACACTGAAGCTTTCTTT
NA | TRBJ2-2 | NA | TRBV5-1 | CASSPRTTTNTGELFF | TGCGCCAGCAGCCCGAGGACAACAACGAACACCGGGGAGCTGTTTTTT
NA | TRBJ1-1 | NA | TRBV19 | CASSKRGNTEAFF | TGTGCCAGTAGTAAAAGGGGAAACACTGAAGCTTTCTTT
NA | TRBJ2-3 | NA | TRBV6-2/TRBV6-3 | CASSYRDSDTDTQYF | TGTGCCAGCAGTTACAGGGACTCAGACACAGATACGCAGTATTTT
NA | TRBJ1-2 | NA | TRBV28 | CASSTGYDYGYTF | TGTGCCAGCAGCACAGGGTACGACTATGGCTACACCTTC
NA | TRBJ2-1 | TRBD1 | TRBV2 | CASSEPGQGINEQFF | TGTGCCAGCAGTGAACCGGGACAGGGGATAAATGAGCAGTTCTTC
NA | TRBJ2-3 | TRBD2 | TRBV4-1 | CASSQASGGSASTDTQYF | TGCGCCAGCAGCCAAGCTAGCGGGGGGTCCGCTAGCACAGATACGCAGTATTTT
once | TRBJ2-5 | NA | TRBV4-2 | CASSQASYSQETQYF | TGTGCCAGCAGCCAAGCAAGTTACAGCCAAGAGACCCAGTACTTC
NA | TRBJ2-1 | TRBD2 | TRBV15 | CATSSPRDYNNNEQFF | TGTGCCACCAGCAGCCCCCGGGACTATAACAATAATGAGCAGTTCTTC
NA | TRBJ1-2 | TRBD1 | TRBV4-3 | CASSQYRGDGYTF | TGCGCCAGCAGCCAGTACAGGGGGGACGGCTACACCTTC
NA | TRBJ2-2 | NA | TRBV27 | CASSIISGTLNTGELFF | TGTGCCAGCAGTATAATATCCGGGACTTTGAACACCGGGGAGCTGTTTTTT
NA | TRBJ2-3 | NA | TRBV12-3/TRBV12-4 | CASSFSPTDTQYF | TGTGCCAGCAGTTTTTCTCCCACAGATACGCAGTATTTT